The source of this T cell receptor beta chain is a study of human T cells and chemical hapten exposure. Study-wide context: From small differences in pooled library volume came most of the variation in per-sample TCR yields. Study-wide results and caveats: Unchanged with DPC sensitization were TCRs above 1 in 1000 frequency.

The sample holds many counts of this clonotype. Its antigen is as yet unknown. Unfractionated whole blood yielded total RNA. Unique molecular identifiers were linked by the library to individual cDNA molecules. MiXCR, run by TCRdb on the 5' RACE reads, gives a single entry per CDR3 protein. The sample yields 120,000 to 150,000 distinct CDR3 sequences, around 4% seen once. The sequence derives from a female donor in good health.

CDR3 region: CASSLAGFPERLFF. The DNA for the CDR3 is TGCGCCAGCAGCTTGGCGGGATTCCCGGAACGGCTGTTTTTT. This sequence joins TRBV5-1 and TRBJ2-2, with D perhaps TRBD2 (5 bases). Germline V gene lookup returns CDR1 SGHRS and CDR2 YFSETQ. CDR3 length equals 14 residues. V shed 0 bases and J shed 13 bases, with 16 bases lying between them. The whole variable domain, filled in from reference TRBV5-1 and TRBJ2-2, reads KAGVTQTPRYLIKTRGQQVTLSCSPISGHRSVSWYQQTPGQGLQFLFEYFSETQRNKGNFPGRFSGRQFSNSRSEMNVSTLELGDSALYLCASSLAGFPERLFFGEGSRLTVL.